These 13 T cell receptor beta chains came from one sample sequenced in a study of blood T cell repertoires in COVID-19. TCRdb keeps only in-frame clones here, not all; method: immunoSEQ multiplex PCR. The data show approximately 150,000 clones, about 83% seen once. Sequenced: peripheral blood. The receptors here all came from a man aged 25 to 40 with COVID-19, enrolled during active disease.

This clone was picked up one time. The CDR3 protein is CASSLVAGPRVGGELFF. CDR3 nucleotides: TGCGCCAGCAGCTTAGTAGCGGGACCCCGCGTGGGCGGGGAGCTGTTTTTT. J is TRBJ2-2 and V is TRBV5-1; 8 bases match TRBD2. V lost 2 bases and J lost 7; bases outside the gene matches: 13. The CDR3 runs to 17 residues. CDR1 is SGHRS, CDR2 YFSETQ, per germline.

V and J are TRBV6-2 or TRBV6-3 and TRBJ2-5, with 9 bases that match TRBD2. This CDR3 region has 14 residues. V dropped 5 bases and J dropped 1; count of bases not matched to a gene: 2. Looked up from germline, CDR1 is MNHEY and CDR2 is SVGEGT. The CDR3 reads CASSLAGSQETQYF. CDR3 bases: TGTGCCAGCAGTCTAGCGGGAAGCCAAGAGACCCAGTACTTC.

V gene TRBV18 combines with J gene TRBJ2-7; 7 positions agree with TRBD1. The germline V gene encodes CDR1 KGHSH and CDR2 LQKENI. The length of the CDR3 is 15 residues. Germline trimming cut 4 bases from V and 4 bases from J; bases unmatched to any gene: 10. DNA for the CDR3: TGTGCCAGCTCACGGGAAACAGGGGCCCAGTACGAGCAGTACTTC. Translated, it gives CASSRETGAQYEQYF.

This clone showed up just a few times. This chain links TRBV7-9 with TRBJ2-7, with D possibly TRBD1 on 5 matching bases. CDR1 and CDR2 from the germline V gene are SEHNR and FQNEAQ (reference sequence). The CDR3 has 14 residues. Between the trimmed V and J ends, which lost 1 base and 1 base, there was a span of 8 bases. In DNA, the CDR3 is TGTGCCAGCAGCTTAGGGACACGGTCCTACGAGCAGTACTTC. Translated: CASSLGTRSYEQYF. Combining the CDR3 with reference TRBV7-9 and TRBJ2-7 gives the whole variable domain DTGVSQNPRHKITKRGQNVTFRCDPISEHNRLYWYRQTLGQGPEFLTYFQNEAQLEKSRLLSDRFSAERPKGSFSTLEIQRTEQGDSAMYLCASSLGTRSYEQYFGPGTRLTVT.

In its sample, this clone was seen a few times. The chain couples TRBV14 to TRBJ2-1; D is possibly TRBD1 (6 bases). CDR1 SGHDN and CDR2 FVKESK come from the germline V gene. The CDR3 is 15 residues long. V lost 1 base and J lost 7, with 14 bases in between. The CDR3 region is CASSQGDSGVNEQFF. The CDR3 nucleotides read TGTGCCAGCAGCCAAGGCGATTCAGGGGTTAATGAGCAGTTCTTC.

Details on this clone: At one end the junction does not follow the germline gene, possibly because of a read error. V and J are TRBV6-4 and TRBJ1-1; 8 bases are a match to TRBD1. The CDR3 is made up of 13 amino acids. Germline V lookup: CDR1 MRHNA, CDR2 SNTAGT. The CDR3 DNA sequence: TGTGCCAGCAGTGAGTCGACAGGGGCTGACGCTTTCTTT. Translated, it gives CASSESTGADAFF.

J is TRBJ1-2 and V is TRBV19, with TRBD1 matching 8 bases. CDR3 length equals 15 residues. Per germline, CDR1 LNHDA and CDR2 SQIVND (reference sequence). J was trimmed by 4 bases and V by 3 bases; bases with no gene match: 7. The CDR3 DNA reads TGTGCCAGTAGTATCTCCCCAGGGGGCACCTATGGCTACACCTTC. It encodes CASSISPGGTYGYTF.

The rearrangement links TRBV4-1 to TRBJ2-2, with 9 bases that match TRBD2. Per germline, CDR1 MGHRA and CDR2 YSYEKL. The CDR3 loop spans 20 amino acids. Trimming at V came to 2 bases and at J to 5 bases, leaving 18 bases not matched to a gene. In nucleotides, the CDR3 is TGCGCCAGCAGCCAAATCCCCGTAATAGCGGGAGAATCGGGGACCGGGGAGCTGTTTTTT. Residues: CASSQIPVIAGESGTGELFF.

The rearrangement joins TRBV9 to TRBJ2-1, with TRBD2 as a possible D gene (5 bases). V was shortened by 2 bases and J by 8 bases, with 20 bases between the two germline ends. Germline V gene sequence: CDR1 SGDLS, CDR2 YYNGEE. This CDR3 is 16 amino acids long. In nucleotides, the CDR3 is TGTGCCAGCAGCGTCGACGCGCGGGTCGTAAGCGATGAGCAGTTCTTC. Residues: CASSVDARVVSDEQFF.

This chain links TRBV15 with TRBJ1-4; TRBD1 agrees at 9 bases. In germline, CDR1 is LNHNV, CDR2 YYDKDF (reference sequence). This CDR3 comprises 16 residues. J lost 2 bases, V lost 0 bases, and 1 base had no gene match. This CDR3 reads CATSRDGTGTNEKLFF. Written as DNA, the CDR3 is TGTGCCACCAGCAGAGATGGGACAGGGACTAATGAAAAACTGTTTTTT.

The CDR3 DNA reads as TGTGCCATGCAGGGGAGCACCGGGGAGCTGTTTTTT. This sequence encodes CAMQGSTGELFF. The chain combines TRBV10-3 with TRBJ2-2; D perhaps matches TRBD1 (6 bases). This CDR3 spans 12 amino acids. Trimming took 9 bases from V and 4 from J, leaving 9 bases between them. CDR1 and CDR2 from the germline V gene are ENHRY and SYGVKD.

CDR3 region: CAFRDSNSPLHF. In DNA, the CDR3 is TGTGCCTTCCGGGACAGTAATTCACCCCTCCACTTT. This chain links TRBV30 with TRBJ1-6, with 7 bases matching TRBD1. CDR3 length: 12 amino acids. Germline V gives CDR1 GTSNPN, CDR2 SVGIG (reference sequence). V gave up 7 bases and J gave up 6 bases; unmatched junction bases: 3.

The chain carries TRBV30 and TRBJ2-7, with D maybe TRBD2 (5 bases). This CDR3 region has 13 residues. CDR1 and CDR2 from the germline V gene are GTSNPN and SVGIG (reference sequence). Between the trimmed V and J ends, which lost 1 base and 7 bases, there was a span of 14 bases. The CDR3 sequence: CAWSAVGSGEQYF. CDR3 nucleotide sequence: TGTGCCTGGAGTGCGGTGGGTTCGGGAGAGCAGTACTTC.